This is a list of T cell receptor beta chains from one sample in a study of beta chain features in type 1 diabetes. The method was immunoSEQ multiplex PCR; TCRdb's version includes in-frame clones alone and lacks a portion of them. The sample has around 170,000 clones, about 9.1% seen once; the top ten hold over 2%. The material sequenced was central memory CD4+ T cells from blood. The receptors were sampled from a woman younger than 30 in good health. Both conserved end residues are part of each CDR3. Each record gives: clone size, V gene, J gene, D gene, CDR3 protein, CDR3 DNA. A D gene is named only where the DNA matches it firmly. Size is omitted from some rows. Given values are once, few, many or a class for expanded clones.

clone_size: NA
v_call: TRBV25-1
j_call: TRBJ1-2
d_call: TRBD1
cdr3_aa: CASSGGTGVAAYGYTF
cdr3_nt: TGTGCCAGCAGTGGCGGGACAGGGGTTGCGGCCTATGGCTACACCTTC

clone_size: few
v_call: TRBV11-1
j_call: TRBJ2-2
d_call: TRBD2
cdr3_aa: CASSLAGGAGELFF
cdr3_nt: TGTGCCAGCAGCTTAGCGGGAGGGGCCGGGGAGCTGTTTTTT

clone_size: NA
v_call: TRBV9
j_call: TRBJ2-3
d_call: TRBD1
cdr3_aa: CASSGTTGHDTQYF
cdr3_nt: TGTGCCAGCAGCGGAACGACAGGGCACGATACGCAGTATTTT

clone_size: few
v_call: TRBV7-2
j_call: TRBJ2-3
d_call: TRBD2
cdr3_aa: CASSRGGRGTQYF
cdr3_nt: TGTGCCAGCAGCCGTGGGGGGAGGGGTACGCAGTATTTT

clone_size: few
v_call: TRBV30
j_call: TRBJ1-3
d_call: NA
cdr3_aa: CAWGGFGNTIYF
cdr3_nt: TGTGCCTGGGGCGGATTCGGAAACACCATATATTTT

clone_size: few
v_call: TRBV29-1
j_call: TRBJ1-1
d_call: TRBD1
cdr3_aa: CSSGQGQNTEAFF
cdr3_nt: TGCAGCTCCGGACAGGGGCAGAACACTGAAGCTTTCTTT

clone_size: few
v_call: TRBV7-2
j_call: TRBJ1-2
d_call: TRBD1
cdr3_aa: CASSLGRGQEGYTF
cdr3_nt: TGTGCCAGCAGCTTGGGCAGGGGGCAGGAGGGCTACACCTTC

clone_size: few
v_call: TRBV4-2
j_call: TRBJ2-3
d_call: NA
cdr3_aa: CASSQDRLVDTQYF
cdr3_nt: TGTGCCAGCAGCCAAGATCGGCTAGTGGATACGCAGTATTTT

clone_size: few
v_call: TRBV11-3
j_call: TRBJ2-3
d_call: TRBD1
cdr3_aa: CASSPGQGVTDTQYF
cdr3_nt: TGTGCCAGCAGCCCGGGACAGGGGGTCACAGATACGCAGTATTTT

clone_size: few
v_call: TRBV19
j_call: TRBJ2-2
d_call: NA
cdr3_aa: CASSIRGRGNTGELFF
cdr3_nt: TGTGCCAGTAGTATTAGGGGCAGGGGGAACACCGGGGAGCTGTTTTTT

clone_size: NA
v_call: TRBV5-1
j_call: TRBJ1-4
d_call: NA
cdr3_aa: CASSLAGVEKLFF
cdr3_nt: TGCGCCAGCAGCTTGGCCGGGGTTGAAAAACTGTTTTTT

clone_size: few
v_call: TRBV4-1
j_call: TRBJ1-4
d_call: NA
cdr3_aa: CASSRVIATNEKLFF
cdr3_nt: TGCGCCAGCAGCCGCGTGATTGCAACTAATGAAAAACTGTTTTTT

clone_size: NA
v_call: TRBV15
j_call: TRBJ2-1
d_call: NA
cdr3_aa: CATSRGSRGEGYNEQFF
cdr3_nt: TGTGCCACCAGCAGGGGCTCACGGGGAGAGGGTTACAATGAGCAGTTCTTC

clone_size: NA
v_call: TRBV7-9
j_call: TRBJ2-2
d_call: NA
cdr3_aa: CASSSSASASGELFF
cdr3_nt: TGTGCCAGCAGCTCCTCGGCTAGCGCCTCCGGGGAGCTGTTTTTT

clone_size: many
v_call: TRBV5-1
j_call: TRBJ2-7
d_call: TRBD1
cdr3_aa: CASTLGTGSYEQYF
cdr3_nt: TGCGCCAGCACCCTCGGGACAGGGTCCTACGAGCAGTACTTC

clone_size: NA
v_call: TRBV7-2
j_call: TRBJ2-6
d_call: TRBD1
cdr3_aa: CASSRGTGKSSGANVLTF
cdr3_nt: TGTGCCAGCAGCCGAGGGACAGGGAAGAGCTCTGGGGCCAACGTCCTGACTTTC

clone_size: few
v_call: TRBV19
j_call: TRBJ1-2
d_call: NA
cdr3_aa: CASGESGYGYTF
cdr3_nt: TGTGCCTCCGGGGAGTCGGGGTATGGCTACACCTTC

clone_size: NA
v_call: TRBV5-1
j_call: TRBJ1-1
d_call: TRBD1
cdr3_aa: CASSLVGTGSMNTEAFF
cdr3_nt: TGCGCCAGCAGCTTGGTAGGGACAGGGTCGATGAACACTGAAGCTTTCTTT

clone_size: few
v_call: TRBV11-2
j_call: TRBJ2-2
d_call: NA
cdr3_aa: CASSPGPTGELFF
cdr3_nt: TGTGCCAGCAGCCCAGGGCCCACCGGGGAGCTGTTTTTT

clone_size: few
v_call: TRBV2
j_call: TRBJ2-1
d_call: TRBD1
cdr3_aa: CASSGQGNNEQFF
cdr3_nt: TGTGCCAGCAGTGGACAGGGGAACAATGAGCAGTTCTTC

clone_size: few
v_call: TRBV18
j_call: TRBJ1-1
d_call: NA
cdr3_aa: CASSTGLNTEAFF
cdr3_nt: TGTGCCAGCTCAACTGGTCTGAACACTGAAGCTTTCTTT

clone_size: few
v_call: TRBV7-8
j_call: TRBJ2-4
d_call: TRBD2
cdr3_aa: CASSLRLAENIQYF
cdr3_nt: TGTGCCAGCAGCTTGAGGCTAGCGGAAAACATTCAGTACTTC

clone_size: few
v_call: TRBV29-1
j_call: TRBJ2-3
d_call: NA
cdr3_aa: CSVVDFYTDTQYF
cdr3_nt: TGCAGCGTTGTAGACTTCTACACAGATACGCAGTATTTT

clone_size: few
v_call: TRBV6-1
j_call: TRBJ2-3
d_call: NA
cdr3_aa: CASRDFLDTQYF
cdr3_nt: TGTGCCAGCAGAGACTTCCTAGATACGCAGTATTTT

clone_size: NA
v_call: TRBV7-2
j_call: TRBJ2-5
d_call: TRBD1
cdr3_aa: CASSFGTGTQETQYF
cdr3_nt: TGTGCCAGCAGCTTCGGGACAGGCACCCAAGAGACCCAGTACTTC

clone_size: NA
v_call: TRBV11-2
j_call: TRBJ2-5
d_call: TRBD2
cdr3_aa: CASSRTSGRETQYF
cdr3_nt: TGTGCCAGCAGCAGGACTAGCGGGAGAGAGACCCAGTACTTC

clone_size: few
v_call: TRBV5-1
j_call: TRBJ2-5
d_call: TRBD2
cdr3_aa: CASSLDSGGQETQYF
cdr3_nt: TGCGCCAGCAGCTTAGACAGCGGGGGCCAAGAGACCCAGTACTTC

clone_size: few
v_call: TRBV5-1
j_call: TRBJ2-1
d_call: TRBD1
cdr3_aa: CASSPGQGRHNEQFF
cdr3_nt: TGCGCCAGCAGCCCGGGACAGGGGAGACACAATGAGCAGTTCTTC

clone_size: NA
v_call: TRBV30
j_call: TRBJ1-3
d_call: NA
cdr3_aa: CAWLQGSGNTIYF
cdr3_nt: TGTGCCTGGCTCCAGGGTTCTGGAAACACCATATATTTT

clone_size: NA
v_call: TRBV27
j_call: TRBJ2-2
d_call: NA
cdr3_aa: CASKGTVNTGELFF
cdr3_nt: TGTGCCAGCAAAGGAACAGTGAACACCGGGGAGCTGTTTTTT

clone_size: few
v_call: TRBV29-1
j_call: TRBJ2-1
d_call: NA
cdr3_aa: CSVERPSAHQSSYNEQFF
cdr3_nt: TGCAGCGTTGAACGGCCTAGCGCTCACCAGAGCTCCTACAATGAGCAGTTCTTC

clone_size: few
v_call: TRBV5-4
j_call: TRBJ2-3
d_call: TRBD2
cdr3_aa: CASSLRASGNTDTQYF
cdr3_nt: TGTGCCAGCAGCTTGAGGGCTAGCGGGAACACAGATACGCAGTATTTT

clone_size: few
v_call: TRBV6-5
j_call: TRBJ2-5
d_call: NA
cdr3_aa: CASNSVETQYF
cdr3_nt: TGTGCCAGCAACTCGGTAGAGACCCAGTACTTC

clone_size: NA
v_call: TRBV7-2
j_call: TRBJ2-1
d_call: NA
cdr3_aa: CASSSGGAGNNEQFF
cdr3_nt: TGTGCCAGCAGCTCTGGGGGGGCCGGAAACAATGAGCAGTTCTTC

clone_size: few
v_call: TRBV4-1
j_call: TRBJ2-7
d_call: TRBD1
cdr3_aa: CASSQDEILWDRVYEQYF
cdr3_nt: TGCGCCAGCAGCCAAGACGAAATTTTATGGGACAGGGTCTACGAGCAGTACTTC

clone_size: few
v_call: TRBV7-2
j_call: TRBJ1-5
d_call: NA
cdr3_aa: CASSPQDQPQHF
cdr3_nt: TGTGCCAGCAGCCCACAGGATCAGCCCCAGCATTTT

clone_size: few
v_call: TRBV10-3
j_call: TRBJ2-7
d_call: TRBD2
cdr3_aa: CAISEPGLGYEQYF
cdr3_nt: TGTGCCATCAGTGAGCCGGGACTAGGGTACGAGCAGTACTTC

clone_size: NA
v_call: TRBV5-1
j_call: TRBJ2-3
d_call: NA
cdr3_aa: CASSEGDGVADTQYF
cdr3_nt: TGCGCCAGCAGCGAGGGGGACGGTGTCGCAGATACGCAGTATTTT

clone_size: NA
v_call: TRBV4-3
j_call: TRBJ1-4
d_call: NA
cdr3_aa: CASSRLSLAREKLFF
cdr3_nt: TGCGCCAGCAGCCGGCTGTCGCTTGCTCGAGAAAAACTGTTTTTT

clone_size: NA
v_call: TRBV28
j_call: TRBJ1-1
d_call: TRBD1
cdr3_aa: CASTQTGPDTEAFF
cdr3_nt: TGTGCCAGCACCCAGACAGGGCCCGACACTGAAGCTTTCTTT

clone_size: few
v_call: TRBV6-6
j_call: TRBJ2-7
d_call: TRBD2
cdr3_aa: CASSQGLAEGEQYF
cdr3_nt: TGTGCCAGCAGTCAGGGACTAGCGGAGGGGGAGCAGTACTTC

clone_size: once
v_call: TRBV11-3
j_call: TRBJ1-2
d_call: NA
cdr3_aa: CASSPGPAGAYGYTF
cdr3_nt: TGTGCCAGCAGTCCCGGGCCAGCAGGGGCCTATGGCTACACCTTC

clone_size: few
v_call: TRBV7-9
j_call: TRBJ1-1
d_call: TRBD1
cdr3_aa: CASRGTGMDTEAFF
cdr3_nt: TGTGCCAGCAGGGGGACAGGGATGGACACTGAAGCTTTCTTT

clone_size: few
v_call: TRBV2
j_call: TRBJ1-5
d_call: TRBD1
cdr3_aa: CASTLTGGERANHQPQHF
cdr3_nt: TGTGCCAGCACCCTGACAGGGGGTGAGCGGGCGAACCATCAGCCCCAGCATTTT

clone_size: NA
v_call: TRBV4-3
j_call: TRBJ2-7
d_call: NA
cdr3_aa: CASSQDWGFGRTDSYEQYF
cdr3_nt: TGCGCCAGCAGCCAAGATTGGGGGTTTGGCCGGACAGATTCCTACGAGCAGTACTTC

clone_size: NA
v_call: TRBV9
j_call: TRBJ2-3
d_call: NA
cdr3_aa: CASSLRFSSDTQYF
cdr3_nt: TGTGCCAGCTCTCTCAGGTTCAGCTCAGATACACAGTATTTT

clone_size: few
v_call: TRBV5-1
j_call: TRBJ2-1
d_call: TRBD2
cdr3_aa: CASSSGTSGKSSYNEQFF
cdr3_nt: TGCGCCAGCAGCTCCGGGACTAGCGGGAAGAGCTCCTACAATGAGCAGTTCTTC

clone_size: few
v_call: TRBV7-2
j_call: TRBJ2-1
d_call: TRBD1
cdr3_aa: CASSRQGYNEQFF
cdr3_nt: TGTGCCAGCAGCCGACAGGGGTACAATGAGCAGTTCTTC

clone_size: NA
v_call: TRBV7-9
j_call: TRBJ2-1
d_call: TRBD1
cdr3_aa: CASSSEGAGLQFF
cdr3_nt: TGTGCCAGCAGCTCCGAGGGGGCTGGTCTGCAGTTCTTC

clone_size: NA
v_call: TRBV4-3
j_call: TRBJ2-1
d_call: NA
cdr3_aa: CASSSIDEQFF
cdr3_nt: TGCGCCAGCAGCTCCATTGATGAGCAGTTCTTC

clone_size: NA
v_call: TRBV5-1
j_call: TRBJ2-3
d_call: TRBD2
cdr3_aa: CASKASGQDTQYF
cdr3_nt: TGCGCCAGCAAGGCTAGCGGACAAGATACGCAGTATTTT

clone_size: NA
v_call: TRBV29-1
j_call: TRBJ1-2
d_call: NA
cdr3_aa: CSVGGGNYGYTF
cdr3_nt: TGCAGCGTTGGGGGCGGAAACTATGGCTACACCTTC